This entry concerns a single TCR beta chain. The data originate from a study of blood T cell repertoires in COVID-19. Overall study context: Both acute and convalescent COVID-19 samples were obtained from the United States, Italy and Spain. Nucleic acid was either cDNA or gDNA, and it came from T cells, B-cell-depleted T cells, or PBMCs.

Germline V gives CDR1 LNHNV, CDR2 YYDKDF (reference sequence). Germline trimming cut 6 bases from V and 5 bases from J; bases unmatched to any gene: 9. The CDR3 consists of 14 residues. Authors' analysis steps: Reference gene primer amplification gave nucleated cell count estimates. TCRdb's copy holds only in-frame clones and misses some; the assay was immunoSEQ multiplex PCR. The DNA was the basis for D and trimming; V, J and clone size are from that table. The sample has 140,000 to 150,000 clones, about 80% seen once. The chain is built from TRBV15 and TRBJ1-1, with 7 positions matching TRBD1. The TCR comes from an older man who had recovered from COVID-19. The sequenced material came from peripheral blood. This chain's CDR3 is CATRIRQGATEAFF. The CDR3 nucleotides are TGTGCCACCAGAATCAGACAGGGAGCGACTGAAGCTTTCTTT.